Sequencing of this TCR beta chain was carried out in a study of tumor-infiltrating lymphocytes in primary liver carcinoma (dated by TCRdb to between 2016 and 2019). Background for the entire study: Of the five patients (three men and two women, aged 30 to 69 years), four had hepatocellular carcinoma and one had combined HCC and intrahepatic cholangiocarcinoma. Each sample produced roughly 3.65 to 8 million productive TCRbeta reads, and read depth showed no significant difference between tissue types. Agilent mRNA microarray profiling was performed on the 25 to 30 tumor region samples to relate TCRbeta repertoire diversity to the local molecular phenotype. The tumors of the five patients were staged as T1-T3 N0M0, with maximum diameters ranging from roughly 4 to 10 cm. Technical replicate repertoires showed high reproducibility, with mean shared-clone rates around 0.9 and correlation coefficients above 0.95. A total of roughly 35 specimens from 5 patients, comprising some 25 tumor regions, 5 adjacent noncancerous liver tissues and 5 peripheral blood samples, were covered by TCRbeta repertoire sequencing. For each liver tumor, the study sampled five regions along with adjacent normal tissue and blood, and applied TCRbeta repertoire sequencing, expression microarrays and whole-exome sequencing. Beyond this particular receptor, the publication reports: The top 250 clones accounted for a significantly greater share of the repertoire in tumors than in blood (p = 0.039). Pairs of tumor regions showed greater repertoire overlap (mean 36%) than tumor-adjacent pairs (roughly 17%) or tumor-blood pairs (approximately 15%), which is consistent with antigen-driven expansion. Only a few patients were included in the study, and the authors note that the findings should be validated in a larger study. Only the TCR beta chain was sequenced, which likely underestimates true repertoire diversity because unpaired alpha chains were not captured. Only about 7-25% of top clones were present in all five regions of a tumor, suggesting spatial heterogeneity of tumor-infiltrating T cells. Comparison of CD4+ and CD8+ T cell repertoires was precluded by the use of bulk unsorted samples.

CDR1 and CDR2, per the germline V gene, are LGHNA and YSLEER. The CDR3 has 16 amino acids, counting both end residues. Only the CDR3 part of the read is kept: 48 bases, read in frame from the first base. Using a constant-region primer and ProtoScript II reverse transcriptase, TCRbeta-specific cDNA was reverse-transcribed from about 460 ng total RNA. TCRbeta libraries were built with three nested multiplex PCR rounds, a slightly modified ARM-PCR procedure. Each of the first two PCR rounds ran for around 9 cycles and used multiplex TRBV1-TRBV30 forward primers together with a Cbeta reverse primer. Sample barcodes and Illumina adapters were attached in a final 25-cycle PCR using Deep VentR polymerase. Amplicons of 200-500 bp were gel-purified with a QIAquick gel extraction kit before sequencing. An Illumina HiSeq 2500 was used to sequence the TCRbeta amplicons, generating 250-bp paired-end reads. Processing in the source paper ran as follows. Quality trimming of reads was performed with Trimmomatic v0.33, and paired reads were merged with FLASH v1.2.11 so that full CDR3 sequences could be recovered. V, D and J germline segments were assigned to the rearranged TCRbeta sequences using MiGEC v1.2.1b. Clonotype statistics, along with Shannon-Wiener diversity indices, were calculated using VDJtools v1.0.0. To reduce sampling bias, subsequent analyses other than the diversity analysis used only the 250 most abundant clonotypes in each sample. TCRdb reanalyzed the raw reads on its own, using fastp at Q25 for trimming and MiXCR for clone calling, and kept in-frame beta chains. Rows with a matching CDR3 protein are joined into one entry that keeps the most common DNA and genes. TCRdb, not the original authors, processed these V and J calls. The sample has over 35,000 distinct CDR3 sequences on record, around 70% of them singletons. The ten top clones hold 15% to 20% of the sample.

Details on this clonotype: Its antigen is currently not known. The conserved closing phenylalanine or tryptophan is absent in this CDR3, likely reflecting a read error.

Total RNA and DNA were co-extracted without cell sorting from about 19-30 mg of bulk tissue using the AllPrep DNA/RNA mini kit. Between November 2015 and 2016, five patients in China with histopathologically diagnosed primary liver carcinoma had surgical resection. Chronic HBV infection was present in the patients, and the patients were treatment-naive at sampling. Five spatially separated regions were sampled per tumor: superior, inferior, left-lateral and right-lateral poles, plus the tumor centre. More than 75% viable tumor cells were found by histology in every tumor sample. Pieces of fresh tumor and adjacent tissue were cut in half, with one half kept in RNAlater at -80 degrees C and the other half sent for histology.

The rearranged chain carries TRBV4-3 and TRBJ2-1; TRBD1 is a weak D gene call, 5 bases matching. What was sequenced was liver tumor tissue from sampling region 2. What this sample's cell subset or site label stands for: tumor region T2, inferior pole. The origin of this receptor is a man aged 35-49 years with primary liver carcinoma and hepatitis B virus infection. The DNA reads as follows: TGCGCCAGCAGCCAATTCCCCCTCCCGGCGGACAATGATCAGTTCGTC. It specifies CASSQFPLPADNDQFV.